These T cell receptor beta chains were read from a single sample in a study of post-analysis software for immune sequencing data. TCRdb fed the PCR reads into MiXCR, producing one record per CDR3 protein. The sample carries 820,000 or so distinct CDR3 sequences, roughly 50% recorded once. The specimen was blood. These receptors were taken from a girl aged 5-17 years with multiple sclerosis. The CDR3 runs from the conserved cysteine through the conserved F or W. A D gene is named only where the DNA matches it firmly.

J: TRBJ2-2
V: TRBV12-3/TRBV12-4
D: TRBD1
CDR3: CASKGTGAANTGELFF

J: TRBJ2-7
V: TRBV20-1
D: TRBD1
CDR3: CSARAPQGAGAAYEQYF

J: TRBJ2-7
V: TRBV2
D: -
CDR3: CASSDGGGRSYEQYF

J: TRBJ2-3
V: TRBV20-1
D: -
CDR3: CSASSGGTDTQYF

J: TRBJ2-5
V: TRBV3-1
D: -
CDR3: CASKPIGTVQETQYF

J: TRBJ1-6
V: TRBV25-1
D: -
CDR3: CASSEAGTSASNSPPHF

J: TRBJ2-5
V: TRBV6-5
D: -
CDR3: CASSYAATDQETQYF

J: TRBJ2-5
V: TRBV3-1
D: TRBD1
CDR3: CASSQRTGEATQYF

J: TRBJ2-2
V: TRBV29-1
D: TRBD2
CDR3: CSVARSDSGSTGELFF

J: TRBJ1-4
V: TRBV5-1
D: -
CDR3: CVQGLEFEKLFF

J: -
V: TRBV5-1
D: TRBD1
CDR3: CASSPPGQGSEQYF

J: TRBJ2-1
V: TRBV7-3
D: TRBD2
CDR3: CASSPPGAGGYNEQFF

J: TRBJ2-2
V: TRBV7-9
D: -
CDR3: CASSLLGLRLSNTGELFF

J: TRBJ1-2
V: TRBV21-1
D: -
CDR3: CASRVPKGIYHGYTF

J: TRBJ1-4
V: TRBV20-1
D: TRBD1
CDR3: CSAYRTGGLLEKLFF